These 25 T cell receptor beta chains share one sample of origin, sequenced in a study of blood T cell repertoires in COVID-19. Repertoires were generated with immunoSEQ multiplex PCR, while TCRdb's copy carries only in-frame clones and drops some. In the table there are about 68,000 clones, 75% to 90% of which are singletons. Sequencing was carried out using peripheral blood. Receptors were obtained from a young man with acute or convalescent COVID-19.

V is TRBV6-2 or TRBV6-3 and J is TRBJ2-7; a weak D match, TRBD1 (6 bases). Trimming removed 6 bases from V and 3 bases from J, with 12 bases in between. The CDR3 is 13 amino acids. Germline values: CDR1 MNHEY, CDR2 SVGEGT. Here the CDR3 reads CASSLTGSYEQYF. Written as DNA, the CDR3 is TGTGCCAGCAGCCTAACAGGGAGCTACGAGCAGTACTTC.

This chain connects TRBV5-1 to TRBJ2-7, with D hard to call. V dropped 0 bases and J dropped 1 base, with 5 bases sitting between them. Germline lookup yields CDR1 SGHRS and CDR2 YFSETQ. The CDR3 is 13 amino acids. CDR3 protein: CASSLDPSYEQYF. CDR3 coding DNA: TGCGCCAGCAGCTTGGATCCTTCCTACGAGCAGTACTTC. The full variable domain, its missing parts supplied by reference TRBV5-1 and TRBJ2-7, is KAGVTQTPRYLIKTRGQQVTLSCSPISGHRSVSWYQQTPGQGLQFLFEYFSETQRNKGNFPGRFSGRQFSNSRSEMNVSTLELGDSALYLCASSLDPSYEQYFGPGTRLTVT.

The chain joins TRBV7-3 to TRBJ1-1; D not resolved. From germline, CDR1 is SGHTA and CDR2 FQGTGA. The CDR3 loop spans 14 amino acids. V lost 7 bases and J 1 base, leaving 13 bases between the germline ends. In DNA, the CDR3 is TGTGCCAGCACCAAAAAGAGGCCGAACACTGAAGCTTTCTTT. Protein: CASTKKRPNTEAFF.

The J gene is TRBJ2-7, the V gene TRBV30; 7 bases line up with TRBD1. In germline, CDR1 is GTSNPN, CDR2 SVGIG (reference sequence). The CDR3 length is 14 residues. The CDR3 DNA follows: TGTGCTTTCACTCGTACAGGGGACTCCTACGAGCAGTACTTC. It encodes CAFTRTGDSYEQYF.

J is TRBJ2-1 and V is TRBV24-1, with 9 positions matching TRBD2. Germline V gene lookup returns CDR1 KGHDR and CDR2 SFDVKD. J gave up 3 bases and V 4 bases, and 6 bases lay outside the gene matches. This CDR3 is built from 16 residues. The CDR3 DNA reads TGTGCCACCAGTGACTCGAGCGGGAGGCTCTACAATGAGCAGTTCTTC. This sequence encodes CATSDSSGRLYNEQFF.

V usage is TRBV7-9 and J usage is TRBJ2-6; 8 nucleotides align to TRBD1. The germline V gene has CDR1 SEHNR and CDR2 FQNEAQ (reference sequence). This CDR3 spans 18 amino acids. The V and J ends lost 5 bases and 0 bases, in that order; junction bases with no gene match: 9. CDR3 DNA sequence: TGTGCCAGCAGCCAAGGACAGGGTAGGGGCTCTGGGGCCAACGTCCTGACTTTC. It translates to CASSQGQGRGSGANVLTF.

The V and J genes are TRBV12-3 or TRBV12-4 and TRBJ1-2, with 8 bases identical to TRBD1. V gave up 10 bases and J gave up 9 bases; unmatched junction bases: 13. This CDR3 region has 13 residues. The CDR3, as DNA: TGTGCCACCCAGACAGGGGCCTCGATGAGCTACACCTTC. It codes for CATQTGASMSYTF.

The gene calls are TRBV25-1 and TRBJ2-7; 8 positions match TRBD1. The CDR3 contains 17 residues. CDR1 and CDR2 from the germline V gene are MGHDK and SYGVNS. The DNA for the CDR3 is TGTGGCGTACATGAGACAGGGGACGAAGCCGACTCCTACGAGCAGTACTTC. Translated, it gives CGVHETGDEADSYEQYF.

The chain has TRBV5-1 and TRBJ2-5, with 11 bases fitting TRBD1. This CDR3 comprises 16 residues. Germline assignment: CDR1 SGHRS and CDR2 YFSETQ. V lost 4 bases, J lost 3 bases, and 8 bases stayed unmatched. The CDR3 bases are TGCGCCAGCAGCATCGGACAGGGGGCGATGGAAGAGACCCAGTACTTC. This sequence encodes CASSIGQGAMEETQYF.

The chain joins TRBV5-4 to TRBJ2-1; 8 nucleotides line up with TRBD1. The CDR3 totals 15 residues. J was trimmed by 0 bases and V by 4 bases; bases with no gene match: 3. The germline V gene encodes CDR1 SGHNT and CDR2 YYREEE (reference sequence). CDR3 amino acids: CASSRTGSSYNEQFF. DNA of the CDR3: TGTGCCAGCAGCCGGACAGGGAGCTCCTACAATGAGCAGTTCTTC.

This clone was observed once. The chain joins TRBV9 to TRBJ1-2; 8 bases align to TRBD1. Germline lookup yields CDR1 SGDLS and CDR2 YYNGEE. The V gene end was trimmed by 2 bases and the J gene end by 8 bases; junction bases not matched to a gene: 11. The CDR3 extends over 15 amino acids. Written as DNA, the CDR3 is TGTGCCAGCAGCGTGATGGTAGGACAGGGTTTCGGCTACACCTTC. This gives the protein CASSVMVGQGFGYTF. Together with reference TRBV9 and TRBJ1-2, the CDR3 gives the full variable domain: DSGVTQTPKHLITATGQRVTLRCSPRSGDLSVYWYQQSLDQGLQFLIQYYNGEERAKGNILERFSAQQFPDLHSELNLSSLELGDSALYFCASSVMVGQGFGYTFGSGTRLTVV.

This chain uses TRBV14 with TRBJ2-7; no firm D call. CDR1 and CDR2 from the germline V gene are SGHDN and FVKESK. The CDR3 totals 12 residues. Trimming pared 0 bases from V and 5 bases from J, leaving 5 bases between. Here the CDR3 reads CASSQDRDEQYF. CDR3 DNA: TGTGCCAGCAGCCAAGATCGTGACGAGCAGTACTTC.

The rearrangement joins TRBV5-1 to TRBJ1-4; D ambiguous. This CDR3 has 13 amino acids. V lost 0 bases, J lost 4 bases, and 4 bases lay in between. CDR1 is SGHRS, CDR2 YFSETQ, per germline. CDR3 amino acids: CASSLGVNEKLFF. Here the CDR3 DNA reads TGCGCCAGCAGCTTGGGCGTTAATGAAAAACTGTTTTTT.

V and J are TRBV6-5 and TRBJ1-6; TRBD1 matches 7 bases. The V gene end was trimmed by 10 bases and the J gene end by 8 bases; junction bases not matched to a gene: 11. Germline CDR1 is MNHEY and CDR2 is SVGAGI. The CDR3 covers 14 residues. Here the CDR3 reads CATSGQGVDSPLHF. The CDR3 DNA is TGTGCCACCTCTGGGCAGGGGGTTGATTCACCCCTCCACTTT.

V is TRBV19 and J is TRBJ2-2; D possibly corresponds to TRBD2 (5 bases). This CDR3 has 14 amino acids. Trimming took off 3 bases at V and 1 base at J, with 6 bases between the two ends. CDR1 is LNHDA, CDR2 SQIVND, per germline (reference sequence). In DNA form, the CDR3 reads TGTGCCAGTAGTATGGGAGAGAACACCGGGGAGCTGTTTTTT. Translating it yields CASSMGENTGELFF.

The rearrangement uses TRBV11-2 and TRBJ2-5, with D perhaps TRBD1 (6 bases). The germline gives CDR1 SGHAT, CDR2 FQNNGV. V dropped 6 bases and J dropped 0 bases, with 11 bases sitting between them. CDR3 length equals 14 residues. The CDR3 sequence: CASRVDRNQETQYF. CDR3 bases: TGTGCCAGCAGGGTGGACAGAAACCAAGAGACCCAGTACTTC.

The V call is TRBV6-6, the J call TRBJ2-1; D uncertain. The germline V gene encodes CDR1 MNHNY and CDR2 SVGAGI (reference sequence). V was cut by 2 bases and J by 6 bases, with 8 bases left in between. There are 13 residues in the CDR3. The CDR3 nucleotides are TGTGCCAGCAGTTACGCCCCGCGCAATGAGCAGTTCTTC. As protein: CASSYAPRNEQFF.

V is TRBV7-9 and J is TRBJ2-1, with 7 bases matching TRBD2. The CDR3 totals 17 residues. CDR1 is SEHNR and CDR2 is FQNEAQ in the germline V gene (reference sequence). The trim removed 4 bases at V and 6 bases at J, leaving 15 bases unmatched. This CDR3 is CASSSQGGEVAANEQFF. The CDR3 DNA reads as TGTGCCAGCAGCTCCCAGGGAGGGGAGGTCGCGGCCAATGAGCAGTTCTTC.

The chain couples TRBV12-3 or TRBV12-4 to TRBJ1-1; D is possibly TRBD1 (5 bases). The CDR3 sequence is 13 residues long. Trimming took 4 bases from V and 4 from J, leaving 10 bases between them. CDR3 region: CASSSRGGTEAFF. Here the CDR3 DNA reads TGTGCCAGCAGTTCTCGGGGGGGCACTGAAGCTTTCTTT.

This chain joins TRBV6-6 and TRBJ2-1, with D hard to call. The germline CDR1 and CDR2 sequences are MNHNY and SVGAGI (reference sequence). There are 14 residues in the CDR3. Between the trimmed V and J ends, which lost 6 bases and 4 bases, there was a span of 13 bases. The CDR3 reads CASRERNRYNEQFF. The CDR3 region has the DNA TGTGCCAGCAGAGAAAGGAACAGATACAATGAGCAGTTCTTC.

V is TRBV4-2 and J is TRBJ1-2, with D uncertain. V was cut by 4 bases and J by 5 bases, with 5 bases left in between. CDR1 LGHNA and CDR2 YNFKEQ come from the germline V gene. The CDR3 is 11 amino acids. In nucleotides, the CDR3 is TGTGCCAGCAGCCCCGGTTATGGCTACACCTTC. It specifies CASSPGYGYTF.

The chain employs TRBV10-3 and TRBJ2-5; no reliable D call. V lost 3 bases to trimming and J lost 1 base, with 15 bases between them. The CDR3 is 16 amino acids. The germline V gene has CDR1 ENHRY and CDR2 SYGVKD. The CDR3 nucleotides are TGTGCCATCAGTGATCCCCCAGGAACTTTCCAAGAGACCCAGTACTTC. This gives the protein CAISDPPGTFQETQYF.

J is TRBJ2-7 and V is TRBV19; 13 nucleotides line up with TRBD2. Germline trimming cut 0 bases from V and 6 bases from J; bases unmatched to any gene: 17. CDR1 is LNHDA, CDR2 SQIVND, per germline (reference sequence). The CDR3 has 20 residues. The CDR3 here is CASSIDPRFVRTSGRAEQYF. The CDR3 nucleotides read TGTGCCAGTAGTATAGATCCGCGTTTCGTCCGTACTAGCGGGAGGGCCGAGCAGTACTTC.

V gene TRBV4-1 combines with J gene TRBJ2-5; TRBD1 matches at 9 bases. CDR3 length: 18 residues. J lost 1 base, V lost 1 base, and 10 bases had no gene match. The germline V gene has CDR1 MGHRA and CDR2 YSYEKL. The CDR3 here is CASSQVGGTGTSQETQYF. The CDR3 nucleotides read TGCGCCAGCAGCCAAGTGGGTGGGACAGGGACAAGCCAAGAGACCCAGTACTTC.

The J gene is TRBJ2-1, the V gene TRBV30, with 7 bases that match TRBD2. The CDR3 covers 15 residues. Germline values: CDR1 GTSNPN, CDR2 SVGIG (reference sequence). V lost 3 bases, J lost 9 bases, and 14 bases stayed unmatched. This CDR3 is CAWRPRGGEGSEQFF. The CDR3 coding sequence is TGTGCCTGGAGACCTAGGGGCGGGGAGGGCTCTGAGCAGTTCTTC.